The 20 T cell receptor beta chains reported below all come from one sample, sequenced in a study of regulatory T cells in long-lasting Graves disease. As to time point: newly diagnosed GD, antithyroid drugs for less than 3 months. Construction of the TCR library relied on RNA isolated from PBMCs. To make TCR beta libraries, researchers used iRepertoire HTBI primers and Arm-PCR of CDR3 regions. TCRdb called the multiplex PCR reads again in MiXCR, with one record for every CDR3 protein. The sample includes some 500,000 distinct CDR3 sequences, about 16% of them seen just once. Another study also made use of these data, one on T cells in Graves' hyperthyroidism and ophthalmopathy.

Specimen: peripheral blood mononuclear cells (PBMCs), collected at new diagnosis, from a patient treated with antithyroid drugs. The receptors derive from a woman aged 40-60 years with Graves disease.

In regard to this clonotype: The CDR3 end shows no conserved phenylalanine or tryptophan, and so a read error is likely. V and J are TRBV7-9 and TRBJ2-3; the match to TRBD1 covers 8 bases. There are 15 residues in the CDR3. Germline values: CDR1 SEHNR, CDR2 FQNEAQ (reference sequence). V dropped 6 bases and J dropped 3; count of bases not matched to a gene: 8. The CDR3 DNA reads as TGTGCCAGCAGACAGACAGGGGTTGGGACAGATACGCAGTATTCT. Translating gives CASRQTGVGTDTQYS.

The V and J genes are TRBV30 and TRBJ2-1; D remains ambiguous. Trimming shortened V by 4 bases and J by 3 bases, and 13 bases separated the two germline ends. The germline V gene encodes CDR1 GTSNPN and CDR2 SVGIG (reference sequence). The CDR3 extends over 14 amino acids. The CDR3 spells CAWKIVGNYNEQFF. As DNA, the CDR3 is TGTGCCTGGAAAATTGTGGGGAACTACAATGAGCAGTTCTTC.

This clonotype has a handful of counts. V and J are TRBV20-1 and TRBJ2-7; no clear D gene. The V end lost 0 bases, the J end lost 7 bases, and 7 bases lay between the germline ends. Per germline, CDR1 DFQATT and CDR2 SNEGSKA (reference sequence). This CDR3 has 11 amino acids. The CDR3 bases are TGCAGTGCTAGAGATCTCCGTGAGCAGTACTTC. Protein sequence: CSARDLREQYF.

This clonotype occurred many times. The chain is built from TRBV30 and TRBJ1-1; D gene uncertain. This CDR3 comprises 13 residues. The germline V and J ends were trimmed by 3 bases and 3 bases, with 11 bases remaining between them. CDR1 and CDR2 (germline): GTSNPN, SVGIG (reference sequence). The CDR3, as DNA: TGTGCCTGGAGCAACCGAAAGGACACTGAAGCTTTCTTT. This translates into CAWSNRKDTEAFF. Full variable domain (remainder filled in from reference TRBV30 and TRBJ1-1): SQTIHQWPATLVQPVGSPLSLECTVEGTSNPNLYWYRQAAGRGLQLLFYSVGIGQISSEVPQNLSASRPQDRQFILSSKKLLLSDSGFYLCAWSNRKDTEAFFGQGTRLTVV.

This clonotype was counted at least ten times. The chain joins TRBV28 to TRBJ1-1; perhaps TRBD1 as D (5 bases). The CDR3 consists of 14 residues. The germline V gene encodes CDR1 MDHEN and CDR2 SYDVKM. V was trimmed by 3 bases and J by 5 bases, leaving 13 bases between them. The CDR3 loop is CASSFLRGGTEAFF. Here the CDR3 DNA reads TGTGCCAGCAGTTTCCTTAGGGGAGGGACTGAAGCTTTCTTT.

The chain carries TRBV20-1 and TRBJ1-4; D remains unclear. Germline V gives CDR1 DFQATT, CDR2 SNEGSKA (reference sequence). The germline V and J ends were trimmed by 5 bases and 0 bases, with 7 bases remaining between them. The CDR3 consists of 13 residues. CDR3 coding DNA: TGCAGTGCTTTAAATGCAACTAATGAAAAACTGTTTTTT. Residues: CSALNATNEKLFF.

The V and J genes are TRBV10-3 and TRBJ1-6; no firm D call. CDR3 size: 13 residues. CDR1 and CDR2 (germline): ENHRY, SYGVKD. Deletions cut 0 bases from V and 10 bases from J, with 7 bases between. The DNA of the CDR3 is TGTGCCATCAGTGAGTCGATGGTATCACCCCTCCACTTT. Its translation: CAISESMVSPLHF.

This clonotype was detected ten times or more. The chain couples TRBV28 to TRBJ1-6; no firm D call. The germline V gene encodes CDR1 MDHEN and CDR2 SYDVKM. V was cut by 6 bases and J by 0 bases, with 6 bases left in between. The CDR3 totals 14 residues. CDR3 amino acids: CASRDGSYNSPLHF. The CDR3, as DNA: TGTGCCAGCAGGGATGGCTCCTATAATTCACCCCTCCACTTT. Full variable domain (outside the CDR3, taken from reference TRBV28 and TRBJ1-6): DVKVTQSSRYLVKRTGEKVFLECVQDMDHENMFWYRQDPGLGLRLIYFSYDVKMKEKGDIPEGYSVSREKKERFSLILESASTNQTSMYLCASRDGSYNSPLHFGNGTRLTVT.

The V gene is TRBV5-1, the J gene TRBJ2-2; D not resolved. Deletions cut 5 bases from V and 7 bases from J, with 15 bases between. CDR1 is SGHRS, CDR2 YFSETQ, per germline. There are 14 residues in the CDR3. The chain's CDR3 is CASSLRPADGELFF. The CDR3, as DNA: TGCGCCAGCAGTCTTCGGCCTGCGGACGGGGAGCTGTTTTTT.

This chain links TRBV9 with TRBJ1-1; 8 bases are a match to TRBD1. Germline CDR1 SGDLS, CDR2 YYNGEE. This CDR3 has 16 residues. V trimming: 4 bases; J trimming: 10 bases; junction bases outside the gene matches: 18. The CDR3 DNA reads as TGTGCCAGCAGCCCTTCGGGGGGTTCTTCTGACAGGGGAGCTTTCTTT. Its protein is CASSPSGGSSDRGAFF.

Many counts were recorded for this clonotype. This rearrangement joins TRBV5-1 to TRBJ2-1; TRBD1 matches 9 bases. The J segment lost 8 bases and the V segment lost 2 bases, leaving 5 bases of the junction unmatched. CDR1 is SGHRS, CDR2 YFSETQ, per germline. The length of the CDR3 is 14 residues. The CDR3, as DNA: TGCGCCAGCAGCTTACAGGGGGCTAATGATGAGCAGTTCTTC. Translating gives CASSLQGANDEQFF.

In its sample, this clonotype was seen many times. V is TRBV2 and J is TRBJ1-1; D is possibly TRBD1 (5 bases). This CDR3 spans 14 amino acids. Germline lookup yields CDR1 SNHLY and CDR2 FYNNEI. Trimming took off 6 bases at V and 5 bases at J, with 16 bases between the two ends. CDR3 in DNA: TGTGCCAGCAGGACTATAGGGGAAGGTACTGAAGCTTTCTTT. This translates into CASRTIGEGTEAFF. Together with reference TRBV2 and TRBJ1-1, the CDR3 gives the full variable domain: EPEVTQTPSHQVTQMGQEVILRCVPISNHLYFYWYRQILGQKVEFLVSFYNNEISEKSEIFDDQFSVERPDGSNFTLKIRSTKLEDSAMYFCASRTIGEGTEAFFGQGTRLTVV.

The V and J genes are TRBV18 and TRBJ2-2, with TRBD1 matching 9 bases. J gave up 2 bases and V 6 bases, and 7 bases lay outside the gene matches. This CDR3 region has 16 residues. Germline CDR1 is KGHSH and CDR2 is LQKENI. CDR3 residues: CASSFGQGSNTGELFF. CDR3 sequence (DNA): TGTGCCAGCTCCTTTGGACAGGGGAGTAACACCGGGGAGCTGTTTTTT.

This clonotype came up a few times. This chain connects TRBV19 to TRBJ2-2; weak D call: TRBD1 (5 bases). This CDR3 has 15 residues. Trimming took 10 bases from V and 4 from J, leaving 19 bases between them. Germline-derived CDR1 and CDR2 are LNHDA and SQIVND (reference sequence). This CDR3 is CATTGFEESTGELFF. As DNA, the CDR3 is TGTGCCACAACAGGATTTGAAGAGAGCACCGGGGAGCTGTTTTTT.

Notes on this clonotype: Its ends do not fully match the called genes, so a read error is possible. The V call is TRBV3-1, the J call TRBJ2-3; D assignment may be TRBD1 or TRBD2 (6 bases each). The CDR3 consists of 15 residues. Per germline, CDR1 LGHDT and CDR2 YNNKEL (reference sequence). CDR3 in DNA: TGTGCCAGCAGCCAATCCCGGGGGCGCACAGATACGCAATATTTT. As protein: CASSQSRGRTDTQYF.

V and J are TRBV6-9 and TRBJ2-5; 9 bases are a match to TRBD1. Germline CDR1 reads MNHGY; CDR2 reads SVAAGI. The CDR3 has 19 amino acids. Trimming at V came to 2 bases and at J to 2 bases, leaving 15 bases not matched to a gene. CDR3 nucleotide sequence: TGTGCCAGCAGTTATGGCTTTGCGGCGGGACAGGGAGGGCAAGAGACCCAGTACTTC. Translated, it gives CASSYGFAAGQGGQETQYF.

This clonotype appeared a few times. The chain combines TRBV2 with TRBJ2-1, with a possible D match to TRBD2 (7 bases). The J call may be faulty, since TRBJ2-5 better matches the DNA end. CDR1 SNHLY and CDR2 FYNNEI come from the germline V gene. The CDR3 covers 15 residues. This CDR3 is CASSPRGGAWETQYF. CDR3 bases: TGTGCCAGCAGCCCACGAGGGGGGGCATGGGAGACCCAGTACTTC.

This clonotype was observed a few times. The rearrangement joins TRBV12-3 or TRBV12-4 to TRBJ2-2, with 10 bases matching TRBD2. V was clipped by 6 bases and J by 7 bases; unmatched bases: 14. This CDR3 has 17 residues. The CDR3 DNA sequence: TGTGCCAGCAGCCGACGACTAAGCGGGGGGGCCGGCGGGGAGCTGTTTTTT. This codes for CASSRRLSGGAGGELFF.

This clonotype was seen at least ten times. The rearrangement links TRBV27 to TRBJ2-3; D possibly corresponds to TRBD1 (6 bases). V shed 2 bases and J shed 3 bases, with 18 bases lying between them. CDR1 is MNHEY and CDR2 is SMNVEV in the germline V gene (reference sequence). This CDR3 is built from 17 residues. In nucleotides, the CDR3 is TGTGCCAGCAGTTTACTGAGGACAGCCCTACAGACAGATACGCAGTATTTT. Its translation is CASSLLRTALQTDTQYF.

The chain recombines TRBV5-1 with TRBJ2-2; possibly TRBD2 for D (7 bases). V was trimmed by 4 bases and J by 0 bases, leaving 13 bases between them. CDR1 and CDR2 from the germline V gene are SGHRS and YFSETQ. The CDR3 sequence is 16 residues long. Written as DNA, the CDR3 is TGCGCCAGCAGCACTCGCGGGGGCCCGAACACCGGGGAGCTGTTTTTT. As protein: CASSTRGGPNTGELFF.